This entry concerns a single T cell receptor beta chain. Germline V gives CDR1 ENHRY, CDR2 SYGVKD. V lost 6 bases and J lost 7, with 12 bases in between. The length of the CDR3 is 12 residues. The sample comes from a study of blood T cell repertoires in COVID-19. Repertoires were generated with immunoSEQ multiplex PCR, while TCRdb's copy carries only in-frame clones and drops some. The table has 300,000 to 350,000 clones, 80% to 90% seen once. The chain is built from TRBV10-3 and TRBJ1-1, with a weak D call TRBD1 (6 bases). This receptor was taken from a man aged 25-40 years who had recovered from COVID-19. The sequenced material came from PBMCs or T cells enriched from blood (not recorded which). The CDR3 nucleotides are TGTGCCATCAGCCAAGACAGGAGTGAAGCTTTCTTT. Its translation is CAISQDRSEAFF.